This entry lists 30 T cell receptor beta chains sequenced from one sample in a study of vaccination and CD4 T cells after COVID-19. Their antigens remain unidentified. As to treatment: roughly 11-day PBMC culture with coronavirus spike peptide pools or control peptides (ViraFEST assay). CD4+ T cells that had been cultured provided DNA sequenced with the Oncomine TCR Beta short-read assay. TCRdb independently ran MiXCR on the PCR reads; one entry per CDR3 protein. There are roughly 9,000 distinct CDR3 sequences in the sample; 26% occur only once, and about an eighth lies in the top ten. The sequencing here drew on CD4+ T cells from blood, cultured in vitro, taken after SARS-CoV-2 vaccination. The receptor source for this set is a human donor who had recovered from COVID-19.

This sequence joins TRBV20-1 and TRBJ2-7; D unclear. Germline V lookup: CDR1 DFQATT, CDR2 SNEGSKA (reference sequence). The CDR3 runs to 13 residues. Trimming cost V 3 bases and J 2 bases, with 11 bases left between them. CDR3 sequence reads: CSARWASPYEQYF. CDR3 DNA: TGCAGTGCTAGGTGGGCCAGCCCCTACGAGCAGTACTTC.

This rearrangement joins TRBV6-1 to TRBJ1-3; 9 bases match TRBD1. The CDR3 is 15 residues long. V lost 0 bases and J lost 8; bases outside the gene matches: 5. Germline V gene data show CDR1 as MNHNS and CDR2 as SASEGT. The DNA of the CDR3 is TGTGCCAGCAGTGAAGCCGGGACAGGGCGATACACCATATATTTT. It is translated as CASSEAGTGRYTIYF.

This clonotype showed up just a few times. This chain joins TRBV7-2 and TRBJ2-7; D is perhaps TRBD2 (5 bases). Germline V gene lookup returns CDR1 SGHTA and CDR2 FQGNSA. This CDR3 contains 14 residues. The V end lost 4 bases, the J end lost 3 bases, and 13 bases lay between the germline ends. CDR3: CASSSASTGYEQYF. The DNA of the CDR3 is TGTGCCAGCAGCTCCGCTAGCACGGGCTACGAGCAGTACTTC.

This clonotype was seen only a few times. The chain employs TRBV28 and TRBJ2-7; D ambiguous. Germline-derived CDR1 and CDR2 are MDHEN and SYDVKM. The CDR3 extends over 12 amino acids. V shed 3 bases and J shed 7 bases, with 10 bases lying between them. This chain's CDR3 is CASSLPLWEQYF. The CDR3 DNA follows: TGTGCCAGCAGTTTGCCACTTTGGGAGCAGTACTTC.

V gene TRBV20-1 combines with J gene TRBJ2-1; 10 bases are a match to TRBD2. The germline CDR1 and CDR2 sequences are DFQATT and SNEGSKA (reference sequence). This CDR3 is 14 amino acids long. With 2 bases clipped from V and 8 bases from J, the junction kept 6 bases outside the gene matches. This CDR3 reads CSARLAGVVYEQFF. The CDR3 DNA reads TGCAGTGCTAGACTAGCGGGAGTGGTATATGAGCAGTTCTTC.

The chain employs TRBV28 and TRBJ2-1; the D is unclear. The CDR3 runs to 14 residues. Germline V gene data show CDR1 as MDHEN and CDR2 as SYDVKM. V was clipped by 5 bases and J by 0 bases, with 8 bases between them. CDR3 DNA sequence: TGTGCCAGCAGTAGGTCTAGCTCCTACAATGAGCAGTTCTTC. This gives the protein CASSRSSSYNEQFF. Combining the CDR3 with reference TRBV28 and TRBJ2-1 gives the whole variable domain DVKVTQSSRYLVKRTGEKVFLECVQDMDHENMFWYRQDPGLGLRLIYFSYDVKMKEKGDIPEGYSVSREKKERFSLILESASTNQTSMYLCASSRSSSYNEQFFGPGTRLTVL.

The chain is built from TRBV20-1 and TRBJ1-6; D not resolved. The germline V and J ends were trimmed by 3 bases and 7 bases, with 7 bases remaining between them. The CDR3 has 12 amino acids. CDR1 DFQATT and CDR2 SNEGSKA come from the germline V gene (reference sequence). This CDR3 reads CSASDKNSPLHF. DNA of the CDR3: TGCAGTGCTAGTGATAAGAATTCACCCCTCCACTTT.

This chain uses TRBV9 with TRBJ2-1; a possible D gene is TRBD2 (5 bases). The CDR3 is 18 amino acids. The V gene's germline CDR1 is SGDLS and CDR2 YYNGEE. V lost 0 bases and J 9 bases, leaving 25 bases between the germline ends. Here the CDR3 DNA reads TGTGCCAGCAGCGTAGTTAACAATTTGGCGGGCCTTTCCGGTGAGCAGTTCTTC. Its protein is CASSVVNNLAGLSGEQFF.

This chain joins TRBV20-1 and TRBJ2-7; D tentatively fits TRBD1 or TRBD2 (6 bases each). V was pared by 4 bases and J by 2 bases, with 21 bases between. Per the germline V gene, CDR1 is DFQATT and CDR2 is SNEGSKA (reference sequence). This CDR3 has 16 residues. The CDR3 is CSATGGRGGLTYEQYF. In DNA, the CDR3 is TGCAGTGCTACCGGAGGGAGAGGGGGTCTGACCTACGAGCAGTACTTC.

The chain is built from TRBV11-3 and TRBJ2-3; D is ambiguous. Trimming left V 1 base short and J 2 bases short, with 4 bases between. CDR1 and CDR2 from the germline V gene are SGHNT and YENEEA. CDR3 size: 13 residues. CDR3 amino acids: CASSLGATDTQYF. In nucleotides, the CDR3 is TGTGCCAGCAGCTTAGGAGCCACAGATACGCAGTATTTT.

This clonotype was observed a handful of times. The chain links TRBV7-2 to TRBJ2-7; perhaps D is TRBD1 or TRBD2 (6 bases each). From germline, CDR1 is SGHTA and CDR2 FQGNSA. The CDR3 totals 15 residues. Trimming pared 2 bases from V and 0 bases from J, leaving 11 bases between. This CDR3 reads CASSLRGTHSYEQYF. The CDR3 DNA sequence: TGTGCCAGCAGCTTACGGGGGACACACTCCTACGAGCAGTACTTC.

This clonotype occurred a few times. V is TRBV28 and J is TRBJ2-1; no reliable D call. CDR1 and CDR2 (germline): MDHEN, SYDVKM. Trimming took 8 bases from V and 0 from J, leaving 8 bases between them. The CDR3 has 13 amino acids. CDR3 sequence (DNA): TGTGCCAGCTCTCAAGACTCCTACAATGAGCAGTTCTTC. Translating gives CASSQDSYNEQFF. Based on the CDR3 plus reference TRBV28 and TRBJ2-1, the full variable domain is DVKVTQSSRYLVKRTGEKVFLECVQDMDHENMFWYRQDPGLGLRLIYFSYDVKMKEKGDIPEGYSVSREKKERFSLILESASTNQTSMYLCASSQDSYNEQFFGPGTRLTVL.

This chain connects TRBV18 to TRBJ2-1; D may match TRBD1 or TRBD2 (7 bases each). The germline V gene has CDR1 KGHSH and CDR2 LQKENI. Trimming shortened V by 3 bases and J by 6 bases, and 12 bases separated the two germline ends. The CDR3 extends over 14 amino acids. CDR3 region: CASSPRGGLNEQFF. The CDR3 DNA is TGTGCCAGCTCACCCAGGGGGGGGCTCAATGAGCAGTTCTTC.

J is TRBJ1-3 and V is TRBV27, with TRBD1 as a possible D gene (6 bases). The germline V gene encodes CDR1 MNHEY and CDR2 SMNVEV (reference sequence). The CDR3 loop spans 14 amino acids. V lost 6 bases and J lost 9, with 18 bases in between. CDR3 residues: CASRALRGPSTIYF. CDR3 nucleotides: TGTGCCAGCAGAGCACTCAGGGGCCCCTCCACCATATATTTT.

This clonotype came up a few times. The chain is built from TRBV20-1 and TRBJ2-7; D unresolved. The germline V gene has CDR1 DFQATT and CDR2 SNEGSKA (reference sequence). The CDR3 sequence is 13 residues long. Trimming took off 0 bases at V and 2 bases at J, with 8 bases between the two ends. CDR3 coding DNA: TGCAGTGCTAGAGATCGATTAACCTACGAGCAGTACTTC. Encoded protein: CSARDRLTYEQYF.

The CDR3 region is CASSPGQGSTDTQYF. DNA for the CDR3: TGTGCCAGCTCACCGGGACAGGGGAGCACAGATACGCAGTATTTT. The chain joins TRBV18 to TRBJ2-3, with 10 bases fitting TRBD1. Trimming removed 3 bases from V and 0 bases from J; junction bases left unmatched: 0. This CDR3 region has 15 residues. Germline V gives CDR1 KGHSH, CDR2 LQKENI.

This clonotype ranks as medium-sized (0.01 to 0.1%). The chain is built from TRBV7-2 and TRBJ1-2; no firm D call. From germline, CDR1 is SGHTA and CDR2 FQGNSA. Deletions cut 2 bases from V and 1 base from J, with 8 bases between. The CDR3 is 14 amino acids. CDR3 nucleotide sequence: TGTGCCAGCAGCTTACAGAGTCTTAACTATGGCTACACCTTC. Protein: CASSLQSLNYGYTF.

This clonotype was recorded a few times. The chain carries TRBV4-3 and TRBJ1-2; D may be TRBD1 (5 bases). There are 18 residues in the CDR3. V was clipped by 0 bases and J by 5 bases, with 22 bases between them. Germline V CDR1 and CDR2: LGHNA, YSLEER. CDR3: CASSQDRLKTASKYGYTF. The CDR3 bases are TGCGCCAGCAGCCAAGATCGGTTGAAGACAGCCTCGAAATATGGCTACACCTTC.

CDR3 bases: TGTGCCAGCAGCTCAGGACAGCCCAGCCAGCCCCAGCATTTT. Amino acids: CASSSGQPSQPQHF. V usage is TRBV7-8 and J usage is TRBJ1-5, with D perhaps TRBD1 (6 bases). The CDR3 totals 14 residues. The germline gives CDR1 SGHVS, CDR2 FQNEAQ. Trimming removed 4 bases at V and 7 bases at J, with 14 bases between.

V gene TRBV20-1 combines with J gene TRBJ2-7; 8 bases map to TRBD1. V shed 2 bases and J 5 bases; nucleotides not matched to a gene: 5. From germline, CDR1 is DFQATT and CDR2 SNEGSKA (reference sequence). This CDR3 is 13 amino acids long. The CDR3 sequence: CSARLTGVHEQYF. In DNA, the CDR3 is TGCAGTGCTAGACTGACAGGGGTCCACGAGCAGTACTTC.

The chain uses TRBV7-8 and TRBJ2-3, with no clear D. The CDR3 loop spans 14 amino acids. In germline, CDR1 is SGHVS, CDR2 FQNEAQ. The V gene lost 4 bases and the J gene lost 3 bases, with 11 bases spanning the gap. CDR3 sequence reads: CASSSLVRTDTQYF. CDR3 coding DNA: TGTGCCAGCAGCTCCCTCGTTAGAACAGATACGCAGTATTTT.

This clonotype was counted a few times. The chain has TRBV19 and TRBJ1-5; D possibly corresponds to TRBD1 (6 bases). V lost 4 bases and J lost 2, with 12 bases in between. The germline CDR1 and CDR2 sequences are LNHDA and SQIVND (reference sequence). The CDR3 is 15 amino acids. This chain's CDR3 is CASSTTGSGNQPQHF. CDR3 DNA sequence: TGTGCCAGTAGTACGACAGGTTCGGGCAATCAGCCCCAGCATTTT.

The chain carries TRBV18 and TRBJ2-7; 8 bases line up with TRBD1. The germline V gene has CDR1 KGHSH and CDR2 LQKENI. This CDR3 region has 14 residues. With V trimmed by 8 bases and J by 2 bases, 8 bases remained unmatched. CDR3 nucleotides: TGTGCCAGCCACACAGGGGGTATACCCTACGAGCAGTACTTC. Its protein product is CASHTGGIPYEQYF.

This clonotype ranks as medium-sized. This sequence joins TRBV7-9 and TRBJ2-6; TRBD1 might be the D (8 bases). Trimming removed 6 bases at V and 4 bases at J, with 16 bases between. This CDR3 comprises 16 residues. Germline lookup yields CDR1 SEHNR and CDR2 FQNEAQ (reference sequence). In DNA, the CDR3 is TGTGCCAGCAGGGGGGGGCAGGGGGCGGGGGCCAACGTCCTGACTTTC. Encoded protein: CASRGGQGAGANVLTF.

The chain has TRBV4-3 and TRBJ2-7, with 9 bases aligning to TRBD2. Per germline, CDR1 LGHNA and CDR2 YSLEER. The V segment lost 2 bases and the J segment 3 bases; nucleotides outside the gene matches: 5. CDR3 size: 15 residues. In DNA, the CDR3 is TGCGCCAGCAGCCAACTACTAGCGGGCCACTACGAGCAGTACTTC. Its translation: CASSQLLAGHYEQYF.

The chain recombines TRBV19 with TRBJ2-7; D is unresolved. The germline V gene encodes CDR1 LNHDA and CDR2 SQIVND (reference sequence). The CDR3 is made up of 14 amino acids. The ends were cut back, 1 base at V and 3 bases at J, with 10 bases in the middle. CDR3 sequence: CASSIGQKFYEQYF. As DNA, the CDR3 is TGTGCCAGTAGTATAGGGCAGAAGTTCTACGAGCAGTACTTC.

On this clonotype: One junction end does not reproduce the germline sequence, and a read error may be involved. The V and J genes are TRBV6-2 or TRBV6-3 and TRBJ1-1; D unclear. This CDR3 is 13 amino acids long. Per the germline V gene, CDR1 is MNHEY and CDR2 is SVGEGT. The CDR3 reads CVSRPTRITEAFF. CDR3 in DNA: TGTGTCAGCAGGCCGACAAGAATCACTGAAGCTTTCTTT.

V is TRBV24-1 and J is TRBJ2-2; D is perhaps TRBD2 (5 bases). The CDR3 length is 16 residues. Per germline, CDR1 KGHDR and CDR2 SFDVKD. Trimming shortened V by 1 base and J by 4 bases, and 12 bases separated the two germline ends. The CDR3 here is CATSDFGSRGTGELFF. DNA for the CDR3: TGTGCCACCAGTGATTTTGGGTCTCGGGGCACCGGGGAGCTGTTTTTT.

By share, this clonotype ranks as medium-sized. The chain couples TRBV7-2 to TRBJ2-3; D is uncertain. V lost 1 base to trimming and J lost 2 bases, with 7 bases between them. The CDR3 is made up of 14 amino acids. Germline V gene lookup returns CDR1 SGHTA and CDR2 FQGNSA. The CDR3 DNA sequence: TGTGCCAGCAGCTTAGGGCGCACCACAGATACGCAGTATTTT. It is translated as CASSLGRTTDTQYF.

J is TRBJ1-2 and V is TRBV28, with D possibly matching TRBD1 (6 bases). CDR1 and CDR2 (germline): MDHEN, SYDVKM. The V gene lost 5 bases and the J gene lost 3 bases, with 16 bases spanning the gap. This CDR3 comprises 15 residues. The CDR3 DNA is TGTGCCAGCAGTCCTAGGGGGGGCGTGGACTATGGCTACACCTTC. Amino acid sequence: CASSPRGGVDYGYTF.